The clone carrying this TCR beta chain has only a few counts. Its antigen is unidentified. The investigators reverse transcribed all of the isolated RNA, so they sequenced expressed TCRB transcripts. TCRdb's table, derived via immunoSEQ multiplex PCR, lists solely in-frame clones and lacks some. The data hold around 250,000 clones, with approximately 15% observed a single time. The record originates from a study of beta chain features in type 1 diabetes. General study points: TCRB CDR3s from Type 1 diabetes patients were moderately but significantly shorter in all four CD4+ subsets. Patients and controls would share equally any PCR tilt toward shorter templates. In comparison with healthy donors, patients had naive, central memory and Treg TCRB repertoires that appeared more similar.

Sorting produced populations that all topped 95% purity. This TCR was sampled from a man aged 25-40 years with type 1 diabetes. Material for sequencing was naive CD4+ T cells from blood.

The CDR3, as DNA: TGCGCCAGCAGTGACGGGACAGCTATCTACGAGCAGTACTTC. Its translation: CASSDGTAIYEQYF. V and J are TRBV10-2 and TRBJ2-7; 7 bases fit TRBD1. The germline V gene encodes CDR1 WSHSY and CDR2 SAAADI. The junction had 5 bases not matched to a gene; V was cut back by 3 bases and J by 3 bases. This CDR3 comprises 14 residues.